This entry concerns a single T cell receptor (beta chain). The record originates from a study of blood T cell repertoires in COVID-19. TCRdb keeps only in-frame clones here, not all; method: immunoSEQ multiplex PCR. The sample includes roughly 100,000 clones, 90% seen only once; the top ten take 6.5% to 8.5%. The CDR3 runs to 16 residues. In germline, CDR1 is LNHDA, CDR2 SQIVND (reference sequence). Trimming pared 10 bases from V and 2 bases from J, leaving 23 bases between. The TCR originated in a man aged 18 to 29 with COVID-19, enrolled during active disease. The rearrangement joins TRBV19 to TRBJ1-2, with D tentatively TRBD1 (6 bases). The sequenced sample was peripheral blood. The CDR3 DNA is TGTGCCACCCGGGGGGGTACAGGGTTTGCCAACTATGGCTACACCTTC. This encodes CATRGGTGFANYGYTF.